Presented here are 10 T cell receptor beta chains from one specimen sequenced in a study of T cells after yellow fever vaccination. TCRdb used MiXCR to reprocess the 5' RACE reads, holding one entry per CDR3 protein. The sample lists some 560,000 distinct CDR3 sequences, around a sixth seen once, with 17% in the top ten. Sample: PBMCs, taken more than 4 days after the first yellow fever vaccination. The origin of the receptors is a young man who received the YFV17D yellow fever vaccine.

The chain couples TRBV5-4 to TRBJ2-5, with D possibly being TRBD1 (6 bases). This CDR3 is 16 amino acids long. The germline V and J ends were trimmed by 1 base and 1 base, with 14 bases remaining between them. Germline V gene lookup returns CDR1 SGHNT and CDR2 YYREEE (reference sequence). Here the CDR3 reads CASSLSGQGPQETQYF. CDR3 bases: TGTGCCAGCAGCTTGAGTGGTCAGGGGCCCCAAGAGACCCAGTACTTC.

The V gene is TRBV20-1, the J gene TRBJ1-1; tentatively, D is TRBD1 (5 bases). This CDR3 has 13 residues. V was clipped by 7 bases and J by 5 bases, with 17 bases between them. Germline loops: CDR1 DFQATT, CDR2 SNEGSKA (reference sequence). CDR3 amino acids: CSVQRSGRTEAFF. The CDR3 bases are TGCAGTGTTCAGAGGTCGGGGCGGACTGAAGCTTTCTTT.

There are a few counts of this clonotype. The chain employs TRBV7-2 and TRBJ2-2; a weak D match, TRBD2 (5 bases). Trimming removed 1 base from V and 6 bases from J, with 12 bases in between. The CDR3 consists of 15 residues. Germline V CDR1 and CDR2: SGHTA, FQGNSA. The CDR3 reads CASSLVPRGAGELFF. Here the CDR3 DNA reads TGTGCCAGCAGCTTAGTTCCTCGGGGTGCCGGGGAGCTGTTTTTT.

The CDR3 here is CASSLPGSNEKLFF. As DNA, the CDR3 is TGTGCCAGCAGTTTACCGGGCTCTAATGAAAAACTGTTTTTT. The V gene is TRBV12-3 or TRBV12-4, the J gene TRBJ1-4; D gene unclear. V lost 2 bases and J lost 3, with 7 bases in between. The CDR3 consists of 14 residues.

The chain employs TRBV9 and TRBJ1-4, with 7 bases that match TRBD1. The V segment lost 4 bases and the J segment 3 bases; nucleotides outside the gene matches: 6. The CDR3 spans 15 residues. CDR1 and CDR2 from the germline V gene are SGDLS and YYNGEE. CDR3: CASSRPTGPNEKLFF. The CDR3 DNA is TGTGCCAGCAGCCGCCCGACAGGGCCTAATGAAAAACTGTTTTTT.

The chain joins TRBV20-1 to TRBJ2-3; D call uncertain. The germline V and J ends were trimmed by 1 base and 4 bases, with 15 bases remaining between them. Germline assignment: CDR1 DFQATT and CDR2 SNEGSKA (reference sequence). CDR3 length equals 15 residues. In DNA form, the CDR3 reads TGCAGTGCTAGAGGTGTAGAAGCTATCCCAGATACGCAGTATTTT. The encoded protein is CSARGVEAIPDTQYF.

This clonotype was recorded a few times. This sequence joins TRBV4-1 and TRBJ1-1, with D hard to call. Trimming removed 4 bases at V and 4 bases at J, with 13 bases between. The CDR3 loop spans 14 amino acids. Per the germline V gene, CDR1 is MGHRA and CDR2 is YSYEKL. In DNA, the CDR3 is TGCGCCAGCAGCCCCTTGGGCAGATCCACTGAAGCTTTCTTT. Translated, it gives CASSPLGRSTEAFF.

This chain links TRBV28 with TRBJ1-4; D is unclear. Germline CDR1 and CDR2: MDHEN and SYDVKM. V lost 10 bases and J 7 bases, leaving 19 bases between the germline ends. The CDR3 spans 14 residues. The CDR3 reads CATLPAGALEKLFF. The CDR3 DNA reads TGTGCCACCCTACCCGCAGGCGCCCTTGAAAAACTGTTTTTT.

This clonotype appeared many times. This chain connects TRBV5-1 to TRBJ1-6, with D uncertain. The CDR3 is 16 amino acids. V lost 1 base, J lost 5 bases, and 13 bases lay in between. Per germline, CDR1 SGHRS and CDR2 YFSETQ. As DNA, the CDR3 is TGCGCCAGCAGCTTGTTTGGGCAGCAGGATAATTCACCCCTCCACTTT. Its translation is CASSLFGQQDNSPLHF. Supplemented by reference TRBV5-1 and TRBJ1-6, the full variable domain reads KAGVTQTPRYLIKTRGQQVTLSCSPISGHRSVSWYQQTPGQGLQFLFEYFSETQRNKGNFPGRFSGRQFSNSRSEMNVSTLELGDSALYLCASSLFGQQDNSPLHFGNGTRLTVT.

This clonotype was detected a few times. The CDR3 nucleotides read TGCGCCAGCAGGGATTTTCTGGGACAGGGGGCCATGAGCTATGGCTACACCTTC. Translated: CASRDFLGQGAMSYGYTF. The chain has TRBV5-1 and TRBJ1-2, with 12 bases fitting TRBD1. In germline, CDR1 is SGHRS, CDR2 YFSETQ. The CDR3 is 18 amino acids. V dropped 5 bases and J dropped 4; count of bases not matched to a gene: 15.